Shown below are 5 T cell receptor beta chains from a single sample sequenced in a study of blood T cell repertoires in COVID-19. Sequenced by immunoSEQ multiplex PCR; TCRdb stores in-frame clones only, minus some. In the table there are almost 500,000 clones, about 88% of which are singletons. Sequenced: PBMCs or T cells enriched from blood (not recorded which). Every receptor here comes from a woman aged 60-75 years who had recovered from COVID-19.

The chain has TRBV28 and TRBJ1-5; 9 nucleotides line up with TRBD1. V shed 5 bases, J shed 2 bases, and the junction held 13 bases outside the gene matches. The length of the CDR3 is 18 residues. Per germline, CDR1 MDHEN and CDR2 SYDVKM. The chain's CDR3 is CASSTPLGQGGGNQPQHF. DNA of the CDR3: TGTGCCAGCAGTACTCCCTTGGGACAGGGCGGGGGCAATCAGCCCCAGCATTTT.

CDR3 in amino acids: CASGRGEKLFF. The CDR3 nucleotides read TGTGCCAGCGGGCGAGGGGAAAAACTGTTTTTT. The chain combines TRBV6-5 with TRBJ1-4; D ambiguous. The length of the CDR3 is 11 residues. CDR1 is MNHEY and CDR2 is SVGAGI in the germline V gene. Trimming took 8 bases from V and 8 from J, leaving 9 bases between them.

This rearrangement joins TRBV3-1 (or the pseudogene TRBV3-2) to TRBJ1-3; 8 positions match TRBD1. The CDR3 has 17 residues. Germline-derived CDR1 and CDR2 are LGHDT and YNNKEL (reference sequence). The ends lost 0 bases at V and 3 bases at J; junction bases unmatched: 7. CDR3 amino acids: CASSQEIGQGNGNTIYF. DNA for the CDR3: TGTGCCAGCAGCCAAGAAATAGGACAGGGAAATGGAAACACCATATATTTT.

In regard to this clone: Other DNA sequences within the sample encode an identical CDR3. The chain links TRBV5-1 to TRBJ1-1; D ambiguous. Between the trimmed V and J ends, which lost 0 bases and 5 bases, there was a span of 11 bases. CDR1 and CDR2 from the germline V gene are SGHRS and YFSETQ. The CDR3 spans 14 residues. This chain's CDR3 is CASSLGQGGTEAFF. Written as DNA, the CDR3 is TGCGCCAGCAGCTTGGGACAAGGTGGGACTGAAGCTTTCTTT.

The chain employs TRBV21-1 and TRBJ1-5; the table gives TRBD1 as D, unverified against the DNA. TRBV21-1 is classified as a pseudogene. The CDR3 sequence is 14 residues long. For the CDR3, the DNA is TGTGCCAGCAGTCCCAGGGGTCTCGTCCAGCCCCAGCATTTT. Translated, it gives CASSPRGLVQPQHF.